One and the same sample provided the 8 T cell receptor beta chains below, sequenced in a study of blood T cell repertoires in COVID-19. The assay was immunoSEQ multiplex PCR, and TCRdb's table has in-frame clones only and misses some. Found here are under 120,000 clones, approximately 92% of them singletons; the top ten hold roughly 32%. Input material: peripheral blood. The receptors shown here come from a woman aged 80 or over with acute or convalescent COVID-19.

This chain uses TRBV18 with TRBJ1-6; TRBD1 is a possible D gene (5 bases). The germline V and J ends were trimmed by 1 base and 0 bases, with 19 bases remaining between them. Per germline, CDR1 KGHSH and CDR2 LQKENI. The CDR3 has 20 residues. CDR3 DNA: TGTGCCAGCTCACCACGTAAAACAGACAGAAACCTCTCCTATAATTCACCCCTCCACTTT. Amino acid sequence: CASSPRKTDRNLSYNSPLHF.

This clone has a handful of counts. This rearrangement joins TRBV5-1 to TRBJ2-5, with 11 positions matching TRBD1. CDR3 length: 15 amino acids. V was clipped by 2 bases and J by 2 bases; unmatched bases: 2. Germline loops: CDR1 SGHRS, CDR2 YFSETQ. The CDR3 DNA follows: TGCGCCAGCAGCTTCGGGGACAGGGGGCAAGAGACCCAGTACTTC. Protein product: CASSFGDRGQETQYF.

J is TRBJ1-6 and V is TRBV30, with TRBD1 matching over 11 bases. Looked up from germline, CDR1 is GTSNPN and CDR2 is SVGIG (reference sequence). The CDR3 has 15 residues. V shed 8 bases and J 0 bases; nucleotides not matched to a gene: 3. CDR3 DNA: TGTGCCGGAGGGACAGGGGGCTCCTATAATTCACCCCTCCACTTT. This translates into CAGGTGGSYNSPLHF.

The CDR3 region is CASSSSGAYNSPLHF. In nucleotides, the CDR3 is TGTGCCAGCAGCTCCTCCGGTGCCTATAATTCACCCCTCCACTTT. J is TRBJ1-6 and V is TRBV7-9, with D hard to call. The V and J ends lost 4 bases and 2 bases respectively, with 9 bases between them. The CDR3 length is 15 residues. The V gene's germline CDR1 is SEHNR and CDR2 FQNEAQ (reference sequence). The whole variable domain, remainder taken from reference TRBV7-9 and TRBJ1-6, is DTGVSQNPRHKITKRGQNVTFRCDPISEHNRLYWYRQTLGQGPEFLTYFQNEAQLEKSRLLSDRFSAERPKGSFSTLEIQRTEQGDSAMYLCASSSSGAYNSPLHFGNGTRLTVT.

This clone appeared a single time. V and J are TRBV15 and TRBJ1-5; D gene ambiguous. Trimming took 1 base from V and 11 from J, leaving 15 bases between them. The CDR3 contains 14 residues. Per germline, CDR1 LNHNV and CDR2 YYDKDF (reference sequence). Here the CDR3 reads CATSRGVEGVAQHF. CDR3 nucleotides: TGTGCCACCAGCAGAGGGGTAGAGGGAGTGGCCCAGCATTTT.

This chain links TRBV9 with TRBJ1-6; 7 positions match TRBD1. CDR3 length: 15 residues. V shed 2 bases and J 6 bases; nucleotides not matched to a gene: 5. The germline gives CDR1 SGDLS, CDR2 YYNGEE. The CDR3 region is CASSVSGTANSPLHF. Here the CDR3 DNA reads TGTGCCAGCAGCGTGTCCGGGACAGCTAATTCACCCCTCCACTTT. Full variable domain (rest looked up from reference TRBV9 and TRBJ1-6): DSGVTQTPKHLITATGQRVTLRCSPRSGDLSVYWYQQSLDQGLQFLIQYYNGEERAKGNILERFSAQQFPDLHSELNLSSLELGDSALYFCASSVSGTANSPLHFGNGTRLTVT.

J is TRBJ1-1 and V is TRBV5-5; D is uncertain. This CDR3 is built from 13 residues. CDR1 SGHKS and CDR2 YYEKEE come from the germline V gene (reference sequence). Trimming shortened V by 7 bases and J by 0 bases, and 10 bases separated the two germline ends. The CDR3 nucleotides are TGTGCCAGCGGGCAGATTTTGAACACTGAAGCTTTCTTT. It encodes CASGQILNTEAFF. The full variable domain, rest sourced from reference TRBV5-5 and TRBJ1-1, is DAGVTQSPTHLIKTRGQQVTLRCSPISGHKSVSWYQQVLGQGPQFIFQYYEKEERGRGNFPDRFSARQFPNYSSELNVNALLLGDSALYLCASGQILNTEAFFGQGTRLTVV.

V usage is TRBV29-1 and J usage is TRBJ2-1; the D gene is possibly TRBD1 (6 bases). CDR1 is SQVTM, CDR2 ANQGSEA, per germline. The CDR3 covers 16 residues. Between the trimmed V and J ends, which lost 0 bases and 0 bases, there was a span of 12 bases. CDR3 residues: CSVEELGQSSYNEQFF. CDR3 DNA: TGCAGCGTTGAAGAGCTAGGACAGAGCTCCTACAATGAGCAGTTCTTC.